The 25 T cell receptor beta chains listed next were all sequenced from one sample in a study of blood T cell repertoires in COVID-19. Sequencing was performed with immunoSEQ multiplex PCR; in TCRdb, only in-frame clones are kept and a portion is missing. The data contain approximately 120,000 clones, more than 70% of them singletons. The sample comprised peripheral blood. These receptors came from a human donor in a cohort sampled during active COVID-19.

This chain connects TRBV4-3 to TRBJ1-4; no clear D gene. Germline CDR1 and CDR2: LGHNA and YSLEER. CDR3 length: 13 residues. The V end lost 0 bases, the J end lost 8 bases, and 7 bases lay between the germline ends. CDR3 sequence: CASSQDEGEKLFF. CDR3 bases: TGCGCCAGCAGCCAAGATGAGGGAGAAAAACTGTTTTTT.

The gene calls are TRBV27 and TRBJ1-2; 8 bases are shared with TRBD1. This CDR3 spans 14 amino acids. The germline gives CDR1 MNHEY, CDR2 SMNVEV (reference sequence). The V segment lost 4 bases and the J segment 2 bases; nucleotides outside the gene matches: 3. The DNA for the CDR3 is TGTGCCAGCAGTTACAGGGGGATAAACTATGGCTACACCTTC. Its translation is CASSYRGINYGYTF.

This clone showed up just a few times. CDR3 protein: CASSGNIMNTEAFF. The CDR3, as DNA: TGTGCCAGCAGTGGAAACATTATGAACACTGAAGCTTTCTTT. The chain couples TRBV2 to TRBJ1-1; D not certain. V lost 4 bases and J 0 bases, leaving 9 bases between the germline ends. The CDR3 contains 14 residues. The V gene's germline CDR1 is SNHLY and CDR2 FYNNEI.

The rearrangement uses TRBV13 and TRBJ2-1; 7 bases line up with TRBD2. CDR1 and CDR2 (germline): PRHDT, FYEKMQ (reference sequence). This CDR3 has 17 residues. The V gene end was trimmed by 5 bases and the J gene end by 6 bases; junction bases not matched to a gene: 16. The CDR3 region has the DNA TGTGCCAGCAGCCCCCCGCGGGAACTAGCGAACGTCAATGAGCAGTTCTTC. Encoded protein: CASSPPRELANVNEQFF.

V and J are TRBV19 and TRBJ1-1; the match to TRBD1 covers 9 bases. J lost 9 bases, V lost 5 bases, and 7 bases had no gene match. This CDR3 contains 13 residues. Germline CDR1 is LNHDA and CDR2 is SQIVND (reference sequence). In DNA form, the CDR3 reads TGTGCCAGTAGTCCCTGGACAGGGGACCAAGCTTTCTTT. As protein: CASSPWTGDQAFF.

This clone has at least ten counts. The rearrangement links TRBV5-1 to TRBJ2-3; D is uncertain. Trimming cost V 0 bases and J 0 bases, with 11 bases left between them. The CDR3 loop spans 16 amino acids. Germline CDR1 SGHRS, CDR2 YFSETQ. The CDR3 is CASSLALRQSTDTQYF. The CDR3 DNA reads as TGCGCCAGCAGCTTGGCCTTACGACAAAGCACAGATACGCAGTATTTT.

This clone was detected only once. The chain couples TRBV18 to TRBJ1-3; D gene unclear. This CDR3 contains 17 residues. The V gene's germline CDR1 is KGHSH and CDR2 LQKENI. Trimming stripped 3 bases from V and 0 bases from J, with 15 bases between. The CDR3 protein is CASSPWHGSYSGNTIYF. The CDR3 DNA reads as TGTGCCAGCTCACCCTGGCACGGTAGCTACTCTGGAAACACCATATATTTT.

V usage is TRBV10-2 and J usage is TRBJ1-1, with D uncertain. The length of the CDR3 is 14 residues. The ends were cut back, 6 bases at V and 4 bases at J, with 15 bases in the middle. From germline, CDR1 is WSHSY and CDR2 SAAADI. The CDR3 DNA follows: TGCGCCAGCAGCCTCAGTAGCCGTGGCACTGAAGCTTTCTTT. This sequence encodes CASSLSSRGTEAFF.

This rearrangement joins TRBV6-2 or TRBV6-3 to TRBJ2-7, with 7 positions matching TRBD2. This CDR3 has 13 amino acids. Germline assignment: CDR1 MNHEY and CDR2 SVGEGT. V shed 6 bases, J shed 0 bases, and the junction held 2 bases outside the gene matches. For the CDR3, the DNA is TGTGCCAGCAGCCGGACTAGCTCCTACGAGCAGTACGTC. Residues: CASSRTSSYEQYV.

This clone showed up just once. The chain is built from TRBV30 and TRBJ2-1, with D possibly being TRBD1 (5 bases). Germline V CDR1 and CDR2: GTSNPN, SVGIG (reference sequence). Trimming cost V 0 bases and J 9 bases, with 12 bases left between them. The CDR3 length is 13 residues. CDR3: CAWSVQGVSEQFF. The CDR3, as DNA: TGTGCCTGGAGTGTACAAGGGGTCAGTGAGCAGTTCTTC.

The chain combines TRBV7-2 with TRBJ1-1, with 8 bases fitting TRBD1. This CDR3 comprises 14 residues. Trimming at V came to 3 bases and at J to 6 bases, leaving 6 bases not matched to a gene. CDR1 and CDR2 (germline): SGHTA, FQGNSA. The CDR3 DNA reads as TGTGCCAGCAGCTTCCAGGGGGCTGGAGCTGAAGCTTTCTTT. It encodes CASSFQGAGAEAFF.

The chain links TRBV24-1 to TRBJ2-7; D gene uncertain. The germline V gene encodes CDR1 KGHDR and CDR2 SFDVKD. The CDR3 is 15 residues long. V was pared by 1 base and J by 6 bases, with 15 bases between. In DNA form, the CDR3 reads TGTGCCACCAGTGATTTAGTGGCGGCCGACTGCGAGCAGTACGTC. Residues: CATSDLVAADCEQYV.

For this clone: The identical CDR3 is also encoded by other nucleotide sequences in the sample. This chain joins TRBV19 and TRBJ1-4; D unclear. Germline V gene sequence: CDR1 LNHDA, CDR2 SQIVND (reference sequence). This CDR3 comprises 14 residues. V shed 1 base and J shed 2 bases, with 5 bases lying between them. The CDR3 sequence: CASSIGATNEKLFF. The CDR3 DNA sequence: TGTGCCAGTAGTATAGGGGCGACTAATGAAAAACTGTTTTTT.

This CDR3 reads CASSQTSGRLFGEQFF. CDR3 DNA sequence: TGTGCCAGCAGTCAGACTAGCGGGAGGCTCTTTGGTGAGCAGTTCTTC. This chain connects TRBV28 to TRBJ2-1; 13 bases agree with TRBD2. Germline trimming cut 5 bases from V and 9 bases from J; bases unmatched to any gene: 10. The germline V gene encodes CDR1 MDHEN and CDR2 SYDVKM. This CDR3 has 16 amino acids.

In its sample, this clone was seen a few times. The chain combines TRBV6-6 with TRBJ1-2; unclear D gene. Trimming took off 2 bases at V and 6 bases at J, with 10 bases between the two ends. The CDR3 has 13 residues. Germline CDR1 MNHNY, CDR2 SVGAGI (reference sequence). Here the CDR3 DNA reads TGTGCCAGCAGTTACGACTGGGTTGATGGCTACACCTTC. Its translation: CASSYDWVDGYTF.

The genes are TRBV5-1 and TRBJ2-3; tentatively, D is TRBD1 (6 bases). The germline V gene encodes CDR1 SGHRS and CDR2 YFSETQ. CDR3 length: 14 residues. V was cut by 4 bases and J by 4 bases, with 13 bases left in between. Here the CDR3 DNA reads TGCGCCAGCAGCCGTGGGGGCGGCCCAGATACGCAGTATTTT. Its protein is CASSRGGGPDTQYF.

The chain is built from TRBV21-1 and TRBJ2-1; whether TRBD2, the table's D call, matches the DNA was not checked. TRBV21-1 corresponds to a pseudogene. This CDR3 is 15 amino acids long. The chain's CDR3 is CASSLLAEPNNEQFF. CDR3 nucleotides: TGTGCCAGCAGCCTCCTAGCGGAGCCAAACAATGAGCAGTTCTTC.

Written as DNA, the CDR3 is TGTGCCAGCAGCTTAGCGGGAGGGCCGTATGAGCAGTTCTTC. Its protein is CASSLAGGPYEQFF. The chain combines TRBV7-2 with TRBJ2-1; 7 bases are a match to TRBD2. The CDR3 totals 14 residues. After removal of 0 bases from V and 8 bases from J, the junction contained 4 bases not matched to a gene. Germline-derived CDR1 and CDR2 are SGHTA and FQGNSA.

In this sample, this clone turned up once. The chain employs TRBV7-8 and TRBJ2-3, with a weak D call TRBD2 (6 bases). The CDR3 has 15 residues. The V end was cut by 3 bases, the J end by 2 bases, with 12 bases between. Germline V gene sequence: CDR1 SGHVS, CDR2 FQNEAQ. The CDR3 DNA sequence: TGTGCCAGCAGCTTCCTCGGGAGAAACACAGATACGCAGTATTTT. This sequence encodes CASSFLGRNTDTQYF.

The chain joins TRBV5-1 to TRBJ1-1; 9 bases line up with TRBD1. The germline V gene has CDR1 SGHRS and CDR2 YFSETQ. The CDR3 totals 16 residues. V trimming: 2 bases; J trimming: 1 base; junction bases outside the gene matches: 6. In DNA form, the CDR3 reads TGCGCCAGCAGCTTACTACAGGGGGCGAAGAACACTGAAGCTTTCTTT. It specifies CASSLLQGAKNTEAFF.

The CDR3, as DNA: TGTGCCAGCAGCCAAGGCCCCGCGGGGGGGCTCCAAGAGACCCAGTACTTC. The encoded protein is CASSQGPAGGLQETQYF. V is TRBV3-1 (or the pseudogene TRBV3-2) and J is TRBJ2-5; 9 bases are shared with TRBD2. Germline CDR1 reads LGHDT; CDR2 reads YNNKEL (reference sequence). The J segment lost 1 base and the V segment lost 1 base, leaving 7 bases of the junction unmatched. This CDR3 contains 17 residues.

The chain's CDR3 is CASTTGNYDTEAFF. The CDR3 nucleotides read TGTGCCAGCACTACAGGGAATTACGACACTGAAGCTTTCTTT. The V and J genes are TRBV11-3 and TRBJ1-1; D is perhaps TRBD1 (6 bases). Germline V gene lookup returns CDR1 SGHNT and CDR2 YENEEA. The CDR3 runs to 14 residues. Trimming stripped 7 bases from V and 3 bases from J, with 15 bases between. The full variable domain, with the rest looked up from reference TRBV11-3 and TRBJ1-1, is EAGVVQSPRYKIIEKKQPVAFWCNPISGHNTLYWYLQNLGQGPELLIRYENEEAVDDSQLPKDRFSAERLKGVDSTLKIQPAELGDSAVYLCASTTGNYDTEAFFGQGTRLTVV.

The chain employs TRBV7-2 and TRBJ1-4; D is ambiguous. CDR1 and CDR2 from the germline V gene are SGHTA and FQGNSA. The CDR3 length is 15 residues. Trimming took off 6 bases at V and 3 bases at J, with 14 bases between the two ends. CDR3 in amino acids: CASRPALGANEKLFF. CDR3 DNA sequence: TGTGCCAGCAGACCCGCCTTGGGCGCTAATGAAAAACTGTTTTTT.

The V and J genes are TRBV19 and TRBJ1-2, with 7 bases that match TRBD1. In germline, CDR1 is LNHDA, CDR2 SQIVND (reference sequence). The junction had 6 bases not matched to a gene; V was cut back by 3 bases and J by 2 bases. This CDR3 has 15 amino acids. For the CDR3, the DNA is TGTGCCAGTAGTATCCTAGGGGGCGGAAACTATGGCTACACCTTC. Its protein product is CASSILGGGNYGYTF.

The V gene is TRBV7-2, the J gene TRBJ2-3; the match to TRBD2 covers 8 bases. Germline CDR1 reads SGHTA; CDR2 reads FQGNSA. V was clipped by 3 bases and J by 7 bases; unmatched bases: 15. CDR3 length equals 17 residues. The CDR3 loop reads CASSFTSGGRQSNTQYF. The CDR3 nucleotides read TGTGCCAGCAGCTTCACCTCGGGGGGGCGGCAGTCAAATACGCAGTATTTT.